This T cell receptor (beta chain) was identified during a study of early T cells in non-severe SARS-CoV-2 infection. For the study at large: Sequencing targeted bulk RNA from unsorted whole blood, leaving chains unpaired.

The germline V gene encodes CDR1 WNHNN and CDR2 SYGVQD (reference sequence). V was cut by 5 bases and J by 0 bases, with 7 bases left in between. This CDR3 has 14 residues. TCRdb called the 5' RACE reads again in MiXCR, with one record for every CDR3 protein. The profile shows 30,000 to 35,000 distinct CDR3 sequences, 4.7% of them singletons. This clonotype was recorded many times. Its antigen is not identified. Study findings and constraints: Matches to VDJdb favored anti-spike CD8 responses and missed private and CD4 specificities.

The sample comprised whole blood. The V call is TRBV10-1, the J call TRBJ2-2, with a possible D match to TRBD1 (5 bases). This receptor was taken from an adult who was a healthcare worker with PCR-confirmed SARS-CoV-2 infection or an uninfected control (not recorded which). The CDR3 nucleotides are TGCGCCAGCAGTACAGGAGCGAACACCGGGGAGCTGTTTTTT. As protein: CASSTGANTGELFF.